The next 30 T cell receptor beta chains were all read from a single sample in a study of OX40 agonist ivuxolimab in advanced cancers. Sequencing was performed with immunoSEQ multiplex PCR; in TCRdb, only in-frame clones are kept and a portion is missing. The sample records approximately 57,000 clones, roughly 87% being singletons. The material was CD4+ or CD8+ T cells sorted from blood, obtained in a trial of the OX40 agonist ivuxolimab. The receptors were sampled from an adult with an advanced solid tumor such as melanoma, head and neck, liver or kidney cancer.

This chain uses TRBV29-1 with TRBJ1-5, with 7 bases lining up with TRBD1. Trimming took 3 bases from V and 7 from J; bases not matched to a gene: 6. The CDR3 length is 13 residues. CDR1 and CDR2 (germline): SQVTM, ANQGSEA. The CDR3 bases are TGCAGCGTTGAGGAGGGGGCCGGGCAGCCCCAGCATTTT. This codes for CSVEEGAGQPQHF.

The chain is built from TRBV5-6 and TRBJ1-1; D is perhaps TRBD1 (5 bases). V lost 5 bases and J 3 bases, leaving 8 bases between the germline ends. The CDR3 spans 12 residues. Germline values: CDR1 SGHDT, CDR2 YYEEEE. The CDR3 spells CASSRQHTEAFF. CDR3 coding DNA: TGTGCCAGCAGTAGACAGCACACTGAAGCTTTCTTT.

The gene calls are TRBV28 and TRBJ2-1; 10 positions match TRBD2. V shed 7 bases and J 8 bases; nucleotides not matched to a gene: 14. The CDR3 totals 16 residues. Germline CDR1 reads MDHEN; CDR2 reads SYDVKM. CDR3 residues: CASTQPGLATVDEQFF. CDR3 nucleotides: TGTGCCAGCACCCAACCGGGACTAGCGACAGTAGATGAGCAGTTCTTC. The variable domain in full, with the rest retrieved from reference TRBV28 and TRBJ2-1, is DVKVTQSSRYLVKRTGEKVFLECVQDMDHENMFWYRQDPGLGLRLIYFSYDVKMKEKGDIPEGYSVSREKKERFSLILESASTNQTSMYLCASTQPGLATVDEQFFGPGTRLTVL.

The chain recombines TRBV5-4 with TRBJ1-2; 7 bases line up with TRBD1. Germline assignment: CDR1 SGHNT and CDR2 YYREEE (reference sequence). J was trimmed by 3 bases and V by 5 bases; bases with no gene match: 1. This CDR3 is 12 amino acids long. The CDR3 sequence: CASRGTDYGYTF. The CDR3 nucleotides read TGTGCCAGCAGGGGGACAGACTATGGCTACACCTTC.

The V gene is TRBV5-1, the J gene TRBJ2-1; the D is unclear. This CDR3 is 11 amino acids long. Per the germline V gene, CDR1 is SGHRS and CDR2 is YFSETQ. V gave up 5 bases and J gave up 7 bases, with 7 bases separating them. The CDR3 protein is CASRGLNEQFF. The DNA for the CDR3 is TGCGCCAGCAGAGGGTTGAATGAGCAGTTCTTC.

In this sample, this clone turned up a few times. This chain links TRBV10-2 with TRBJ2-3; 9 bases align to TRBD1. Germline V lookup: CDR1 WSHSY, CDR2 SAAADI. Unmatched junction bases numbered 8, after V lost 6 bases and J lost 4 bases. The CDR3 has 15 residues. The chain's CDR3 is CASSGDREWADTQYF. The CDR3 DNA follows: TGCGCCAGCAGCGGGGACAGGGAATGGGCAGATACGCAGTATTTT.

This clone was counted a few times. The J gene is TRBJ2-7, the V gene TRBV7-7, with 7 nucleotides matching TRBD1. The germline V gene encodes CDR1 SSHAT and CDR2 FNYEAQ (reference sequence). There are 13 residues in the CDR3. The J segment lost 6 bases and the V segment lost 5 bases, leaving 7 bases of the junction unmatched. CDR3 sequence (DNA): TGTGCCAGCAGCGCCAACAGGGGTGGCGAGCAGTACTTC. Translation gives CASSANRGGEQYF.

The V and J genes are TRBV9 and TRBJ1-1; TRBD1 aligns across 8 bases. Germline V lookup: CDR1 SGDLS, CDR2 YYNGEE. The CDR3 extends over 21 amino acids. With 3 bases clipped from V and 5 bases from J, the junction kept 27 bases outside the gene matches. The CDR3 is CASSAAPGGEAKVTFGTEAFF. CDR3 sequence (DNA): TGTGCCAGCAGCGCCGCCCCAGGGGGCGAGGCGAAAGTAACCTTTGGGACTGAAGCTTTCTTT.

The chain employs TRBV11-2 and TRBJ2-7, with 8 bases that match TRBD1. This CDR3 is built from 15 residues. CDR1 and CDR2 from the germline V gene are SGHAT and FQNNGV. The V segment lost 3 bases and the J segment 4 bases; nucleotides outside the gene matches: 8. The CDR3 DNA reads TGTGCCAGCAGCTTCGGACAGGGAGTCCTGTACGAGCAGTACTTC. This sequence encodes CASSFGQGVLYEQYF.

This CDR3 is CASSMQGSSNQPQHF. As DNA, the CDR3 is TGTGCCAGCAGCATGCAGGGTTCCAGCAATCAGCCCCAGCATTTT. This rearrangement joins TRBV7-9 to TRBJ1-5, with a possible D match to TRBD1 (5 bases). V was clipped by 5 bases and J by 1 base, with 12 bases between them. Per the germline V gene, CDR1 is SEHNR and CDR2 is FQNEAQ (reference sequence). The CDR3 is made up of 15 amino acids.

The rearrangement links TRBV16 to TRBJ1-4; TRBD1 is a possible D gene (5 bases). The V end lost 4 bases, the J end lost 4 bases, and 22 bases lay between the germline ends. The CDR3 has 18 residues. CDR1 KGHSY and CDR2 FQNENV come from the germline V gene. The CDR3 spells CASSPSGPPETNNEKLFF. Written as DNA, the CDR3 is TGTGCCAGCAGCCCTTCGGGACCACCTGAAACTAATAATGAAAAACTGTTTTTT.

V usage is TRBV4-1 and J usage is TRBJ1-1; perhaps TRBD1 as D (6 bases). Trimming took off 2 bases at V and 4 bases at J, with 14 bases between the two ends. Germline values: CDR1 MGHRA, CDR2 YSYEKL. The CDR3 totals 15 residues. DNA of the CDR3: TGCGCCAGCAGCCAATCCAGGGGTGCGGGCACTGAAGCTTTCTTT. Translated, it gives CASSQSRGAGTEAFF.

V is TRBV28 and J is TRBJ1-4; 7 bases are shared with TRBD1. Per the germline V gene, CDR1 is MDHEN and CDR2 is SYDVKM. With V trimmed by 5 bases and J by 3 bases, 3 bases remained unmatched. This CDR3 contains 14 residues. CDR3 amino acids: CASSPGQPNEKLFF. The CDR3 DNA reads TGTGCCAGCAGTCCGGGACAGCCTAATGAAAAACTGTTTTTT.

The V gene is TRBV7-9, the J gene TRBJ2-7, with 9 bases that match TRBD2. The germline V gene has CDR1 SEHNR and CDR2 FQNEAQ (reference sequence). There are 14 residues in the CDR3. Unmatched junction bases numbered 4, after V lost 5 bases and J lost 2 bases. CDR3 amino acids: CASSKGLATYEQYF. For the CDR3, the DNA is TGTGCCAGCAGCAAGGGACTAGCCACCTACGAGCAGTACTTC.

The chain carries TRBV11-2 and TRBJ1-2; 8 nucleotides line up with TRBD1. The CDR3 consists of 14 residues. V shed 1 base and J 7 bases; nucleotides not matched to a gene: 5. CDR1 is SGHAT, CDR2 FQNNGV, per germline. This chain's CDR3 is CASSLGQGASGYTF. DNA of the CDR3: TGTGCCAGCAGCTTAGGCCAGGGGGCGAGTGGCTACACCTTC.

On this clone itself: One junction end does not reproduce the germline sequence, and a read error may be involved. The chain links TRBV28 to TRBJ2-1; D ambiguous. There are 12 residues in the CDR3. Germline values: CDR1 MDHEN, CDR2 SYDVKM. CDR3 sequence reads: CASSWDLNDQFF. CDR3 DNA: TGTGCCAGCAGTTGGGATCTAAATGATCAGTTCTTC.

The chain carries TRBV27 and TRBJ2-1; D not certain. Between the trimmed V and J ends, which lost 3 bases and 3 bases, there was a span of 6 bases. CDR1 is MNHEY, CDR2 SMNVEV, per germline (reference sequence). The CDR3 contains 13 residues. The CDR3 DNA sequence: TGTGCCAGCAGTTTCGGCATCTACAATGAGCAGTTCTTC. Its protein is CASSFGIYNEQFF.

The chain has TRBV13 and TRBJ1-1; perhaps TRBD1 as D (6 bases). CDR3 length: 15 amino acids. V was shortened by 2 bases and J by 3 bases, with 13 bases between the two germline ends. Germline CDR1 and CDR2: PRHDT and FYEKMQ (reference sequence). The CDR3 DNA is TGTGCCAGCAGCTTACTCCGGGGGCAGTACACTGAAGCTTTCTTT. It yields the protein CASSLLRGQYTEAFF. Supplemented by reference TRBV13 and TRBJ1-1, the full variable domain reads AAGVIQSPRHLIKEKRETATLKCYPIPRHDTVYWYQQGPGQDPQFLISFYEKMQSDKGSIPDRFSAQQFSDYHSELNMSSLELGDSALYFCASSLLRGQYTEAFFGQGTRLTVV.

The gene calls are TRBV2 and TRBJ1-2; the match to TRBD1 covers 9 bases. V shed 1 base, J shed 3 bases, and the junction held 9 bases outside the gene matches. CDR1 and CDR2 (germline): SNHLY, FYNNEI. The CDR3 is made up of 17 amino acids. The CDR3 sequence: CASSEVVRTGEDYGYTF. The CDR3 DNA reads as TGTGCCAGCAGTGAAGTCGTCAGGACAGGGGAGGACTATGGCTACACCTTC.

The rearrangement joins TRBV5-6 to TRBJ1-2; a possible D gene is TRBD1 (6 bases). The CDR3 contains 13 residues. V was cut by 2 bases and J by 12 bases, with 17 bases left in between. Looked up from germline, CDR1 is SGHDT and CDR2 is YYEEEE. The CDR3 region is CASSFGGHQRDTF. The CDR3 region has the DNA TGTGCCAGCAGCTTCGGGGGACACCAGAGAGACACCTTC.

The chain links TRBV5-4 to TRBJ1-1, with D unresolved. Germline CDR1 is SGHNT and CDR2 is YYREEE (reference sequence). The CDR3 is made up of 12 amino acids. Trimming removed 0 bases from V and 8 bases from J, with 8 bases in between. CDR3 region: CASSLGQLEAFF. Written as DNA, the CDR3 is TGTGCCAGCAGCTTGGGACAACTAGAAGCTTTCTTT.

The genes are TRBV18 and TRBJ2-6; no definite D call. Trimming shortened V by 0 bases and J by 0 bases, and 9 bases separated the two germline ends. Germline V gene sequence: CDR1 KGHSH, CDR2 LQKENI. The CDR3 is 17 amino acids. CDR3 nucleotides: TGTGCCAGCTCACCACCCGGAGCCTACTCTGGGGCCAACGTCCTGACTTTC. Translating gives CASSPPGAYSGANVLTF.

This chain joins TRBV6-4 and TRBJ1-4; 9 bases map to TRBD1. This CDR3 region has 17 residues. V shed 10 bases, J shed 7 bases, and the junction held 19 bases outside the gene matches. The V gene's germline CDR1 is MRHNA and CDR2 SNTAGT. For the CDR3, the DNA is TGTGCCACCAATGGACAGGGGATAGTAGGTATTAGTGAAAAACTGTTTTTT. As protein: CATNGQGIVGISEKLFF.

This clone was picked up many times. The chain is built from TRBV4-1 and TRBJ1-5; D possibly corresponds to TRBD1 (6 bases). In germline, CDR1 is MGHRA, CDR2 YSYEKL. Trimming removed 1 base at V and 5 bases at J, with 9 bases between. The CDR3 is 14 amino acids. CDR3 bases: TGCGCCAGCAGCCAAGGGGGGCTGGATCAGCCCCAGCATTTT. Amino acid sequence: CASSQGGLDQPQHF.

V is TRBV9 and J is TRBJ2-7; 8 bases align to TRBD1. After removal of 3 bases from V and 3 bases from J, the junction contained 5 bases not matched to a gene. The CDR3 spans 14 residues. Germline V gene sequence: CDR1 SGDLS, CDR2 YYNGEE. CDR3 protein: CASSAPDRDYEQYF. The CDR3 DNA sequence: TGTGCCAGCAGCGCCCCGGACAGGGACTACGAGCAGTACTTC.

The V and J genes are TRBV9 and TRBJ2-7; perhaps D is TRBD1 or TRBD2 (5 bases each). Germline V lookup: CDR1 SGDLS, CDR2 YYNGEE. V dropped 0 bases and J dropped 3 bases, with 10 bases sitting between them. This CDR3 has 14 amino acids. The CDR3 sequence is CASSVGDLFYEQYF. CDR3 DNA sequence: TGTGCCAGCAGCGTAGGGGACCTTTTCTACGAGCAGTACTTC.

The chain couples TRBV5-1 to TRBJ2-5; D not certain. This CDR3 is built from 14 residues. CDR1 and CDR2 from the germline V gene are SGHRS and YFSETQ. Trimming stripped 4 bases from V and 1 base from J, with 11 bases between. This CDR3 is CASSLPLRQETQYF. Written as DNA, the CDR3 is TGCGCCAGCAGCCTCCCATTGCGCCAAGAGACCCAGTACTTC. Full variable domain (missing parts from reference TRBV5-1 and TRBJ2-5): KAGVTQTPRYLIKTRGQQVTLSCSPISGHRSVSWYQQTPGQGLQFLFEYFSETQRNKGNFPGRFSGRQFSNSRSEMNVSTLELGDSALYLCASSLPLRQETQYFGPGTRLLVL.

V is TRBV25-1 and J is TRBJ1-2; 7 bases map to TRBD1. The CDR3 covers 15 residues. After removal of 4 bases from V and 5 bases from J, the junction contained 10 bases not matched to a gene. Germline V lookup: CDR1 MGHDK, CDR2 SYGVNS. As DNA, the CDR3 is TGTGCCAGCAGTGCCTCCCACAGGGGTGGGTATGGCTACACCTTC. Protein: CASSASHRGGYGYTF.

This chain links TRBV10-2 with TRBJ1-5, with a possible D match to TRBD1 (5 bases). The V end was cut by 6 bases, the J end by 3 bases, with 15 bases between. Germline V gene data show CDR1 as WSHSY and CDR2 as SAAADI. The CDR3 runs 15 residues. CDR3 region: CASSVSWDFNQPQHF. The CDR3 nucleotides read TGCGCCAGCAGCGTTTCGTGGGACTTCAATCAGCCCCAGCATTTT.

The V gene is TRBV7-3, the J gene TRBJ2-7; either TRBD1 or TRBD2 may supply D (5 bases each). The CDR3 contains 14 residues. Between the trimmed V and J ends, which lost 2 bases and 6 bases, there was a span of 14 bases. Germline-derived CDR1 and CDR2 are SGHTA and FQGTGA. For the CDR3, the DNA is TGTGCCAGCAGCTTATCAGGGACCTTGGGCGAGCAGTACTTC. As protein: CASSLSGTLGEQYF.